This T cell receptor (beta chain) was captured in a study of metastatic and nonmetastatic thyroid tumors. Overall study: The study looked at repertoires side by side in blood and in tumor or nodule tissue from malignant and benign thyroid patients. Study results and caveats: Benign nodules reportedly had significantly lower TCR beta diversity than malignant thyroid tumors in blood and tumor.

Every patient underwent thyroid surgery untreated. Trimming cost V 4 bases and J 1 base, with 10 bases left between them. The CDR3 contains 15 residues. Germline V lookup: CDR1 LNHDA, CDR2 SQIVND (reference sequence). As handled by the study authors: Built for papillary thyroid cancer, a distant-metastasis classifier drew on CDR3 differences across clinicopathological groups. Through MiXCR, TCRdb re-clonotyped the PCR reads. TCRdb assigned the V and J calls; the authors' analysis was not used. The sample carries 45,000 to 55,000 clones, around 25% recorded once. This clone showed up many times. The antigen is not known.

Sequencing was carried out using blood. The sequence came from a male donor with papillary thyroid cancer or a benign thyroid nodule (not recorded which). Some clones in this sample may be carry-over from other donors' samples. This rearrangement joins TRBV19 to TRBJ2-2; D possibly corresponds to TRBD1 (6 bases). The CDR3 DNA follows: TGTGCCAGTAGTAGCACGACAGGGAACACCGGGGAGCTGTTTTTT. Its protein product is CASSSTTGNTGELFF.